This TCR beta chain was sequenced in a study of blood T cell repertoires in COVID-19. Study details: Samples came from the United States, Italy and Spain, spanning acute and convalescent COVID-19. Sources were T cells, B-cell-depleted T cells, or PBMCs; the material itself was cDNA or gDNA.

Assay: immunoSEQ multiplex PCR; the TCRdb copy retains only in-frame clones and omits some. The sample includes nearly 250,000 clones, 70% to 85% of them seen just once. V was clipped by 1 base and J by 11 bases, with 12 bases between them. CDR3 length equals 14 residues. Germline CDR1 is SGHTA and CDR2 is FQGNSA. The count of this clone is one. The sample consisted of peripheral blood. The rearrangement links TRBV7-2 to TRBJ1-6; no definite D call. The clonotype originates from a woman of 80 years or more with acute or convalescent COVID-19. The DNA of the CDR3 is TGTGCCAGCAGCTTAGGGTTATCGGGGACACCCCTCCACTTT. The encoded protein is CASSLGLSGTPLHF.